The present T cell receptor beta chain was sequenced within a study of PD-L1 blockade in urothelial cancer listed by TCRdb under 2017. For the wider study: Every patient began therapy in about 2014 and was given atezolizumab 1,200 mg intravenously every 3 weeks. About 85% of the roughly 29 patients were identified as males with urothelial cancer of bladder origin, and a prior smoking history was reported by 18 of 29 patients. An ECOG performance status of 0 or 1 was recorded for the patients, and 0 to 3 prior chemotherapy regimens had been received by the patients. Blood samples were analyzed at two time points: 3 weeks after treatment start (second dose) and 6 weeks after treatment start. Blood samples yielded a median of roughly 150,000 T cells and tens of thousands of unique TCRs, with median clonality 0.080. The study was an exploratory multi-omic analysis of somatic, immune and clinical correlates of response to PD-L1 blockade with atezolizumab in urothelial cancer. Pretreatment tumor samples and matched peripheral blood, collected serially before and after atezolizumab treatment, underwent TCR sequencing. Progression-free survival longer than 6 months counted as durable clinical benefit, and TCR features were additionally tested against both progression-free and overall survival. In the same patients, whole exome sequencing and RNA sequencing of pretreatment tumors were performed in addition to TCR sequencing. Durable clinical benefit was achieved by nine patients but not by the remaining 20. Pretreatment blood TCR-seq was available for around 29 patients, at least one posttreatment blood collection was obtained for around 24 patients, and tumor TCR-seq was available for around 24 patients.

Note on this clone: It lacks a known antigen. The input lacks base qualities; no much larger clone sits a single base away.

What the authors observed across the whole study: At 3 weeks after the start of treatment, tumor-associated TCR clones in peripheral blood had expanded more in patients with durable benefit (n of about 21, p = 0.022). A pretreatment peripheral blood TCR clonality below the median was linked to improved progression-free and overall survival. Because the sample size was small (n ≈ 28) and many of the analyses were exploratory, the results are meant to be hypothesis-generating.

The time point label, read with the paper, signifies: peripheral blood 6 weeks after treatment start. The cohort included under 35 patients with locally advanced or metastatic urothelial carcinoma who were treated at Memorial Sloan Kettering on a trial protocol. Peripheral blood mononuclear cells were collected pretreatment and during treatment, with between 1 and 8 total time points obtained per patient. The Qiagen DNeasy Blood extraction kit was used to purify genomic DNA from total PBMCs and tumor samples. PBMCs were collected pretreatment and during treatment, and were isolated and stored as previously described. To estimate absolute template abundance from read counts, synthetic TCR analog templates were spiked into each PCR. Using the immunoSEQ assay, TCRbeta CDR3 regions were amplified from genomic DNA with bias-controlled V and J gene primers. Rearranged TCRbeta segments were sequenced at approximately 20X coverage. Regarding the original processing steps: Sequencing errors were corrected by clustering, and CDR3s were annotated against IMGT so that V, D and J genes could be assigned. Downstream analyses used only productive TCRbeta rearrangements and left out out-of-frame or stop-codon sequences. Clonality was computed as one minus Shannon entropy normalized by the log of the number of unique productive sequences. Fisher's exact test with Benjamini-Hochberg correction, using a cutoff of adjusted p below 0.01, was how clones that differed between time points or between blood and tumor were identified. Held by TCRdb, this immuneACCESS table contains in-frame sequences only and omits some clones. Under half of the omission traces to an unresolved V gene where checked; the cause of the rest is unknown. V, J and clone size were drawn from that table, and D and trimming were deduced from the DNA. This sample lists approximately 110,000 clones; around 93% were detected once. The ten largest clonotypes hold under 5% of the sample.

Trimming removed 2 bases from V and 2 bases from J; the gene matches leave 7 bases unexplained. Measured from the cysteine to the phenylalanine, the CDR3 is 16 residues long. Only the CDR3 DNA stays, 48 bases, in frame from base 1. Via the germline V gene (reference sequence), CDR1 is LNHNV and CDR2 YYDKDF. Rearrangement joined TRBV15 to TRBJ1-1, with 8 bases aligning to TRBD1. The specimen was PBMCs, collected around atezolizumab (anti-PD-L1) treatment. The sequence was obtained from a man in his 60s with urothelial cancer. At the DNA level, the sequence is TGTGCCACCAGCAGACCACCGGGACAGGCCAACACTGAAGCTTTCTTT. Translation gives CATSRPPGQANTEAFF.